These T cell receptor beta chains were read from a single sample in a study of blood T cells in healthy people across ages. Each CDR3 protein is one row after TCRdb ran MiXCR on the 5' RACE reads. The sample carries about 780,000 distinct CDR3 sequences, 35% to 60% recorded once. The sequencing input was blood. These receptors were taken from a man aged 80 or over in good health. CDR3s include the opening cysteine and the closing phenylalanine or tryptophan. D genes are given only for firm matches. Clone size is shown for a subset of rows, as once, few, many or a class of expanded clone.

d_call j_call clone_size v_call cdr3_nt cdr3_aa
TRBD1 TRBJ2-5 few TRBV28 TGTGCCAGCAGTTACCGGGACAGATACAATGAGCAGTACTTC CASSYRDRYNEQYF
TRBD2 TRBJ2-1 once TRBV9 TGTGCCGGCAGCGCTACCCCCGGGACTAGGCGTGATGAGCAGTTCTTC CAGSATPGTRRDEQFF
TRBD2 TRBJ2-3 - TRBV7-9 TGTGCCAGCAGCGCATCCGGGACTAAGGGAGCATACGTGTATTTT CASSASGTKGAYVYF
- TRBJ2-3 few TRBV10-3 TGTGCCATCAGGAGTGCAGGCAGCACAGATACGCAGTATTTT CAIRSAGSTDTQYF
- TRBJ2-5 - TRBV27 TGTGCCAGCAGACCTAGCGCGCAAGGGACCCAGTACTTC CASRPSAQGTQYF
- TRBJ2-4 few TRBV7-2 TGTGCCAGCAGCTTATCAGACTCTTTACCGCAGTACTTC CASSLSDSLPQYF
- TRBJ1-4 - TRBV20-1 TGCAGTGCTAAAATACAGGACTCTAATGAAAAACTGTTTTTT CSAKIQDSNEKLFF
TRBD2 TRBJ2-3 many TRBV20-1 TGCAGTGCTAGTCCCCCCACTAGCGGGGCAGATACGCAGTATTTT CSASPPTSGADTQYF
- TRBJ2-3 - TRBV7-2 TGTGCCAGCAGCGTAGTTACTAGCAGAGATACGCAGTATTTT CASSVVTSRDTQYF
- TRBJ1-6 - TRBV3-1 TGTGCCAGCAGCCAAGATCAGGTCAATTCACCCCTCCACTTT CASSQDQVNSPLHF
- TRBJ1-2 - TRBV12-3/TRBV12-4 TGTGCCAGCAGCCCTCGGGACACTAACTGTGGCTACACCTTC CASSPRDTNCGYTF
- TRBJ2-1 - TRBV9 TGTGCCAGCAGCGATGGGTTTGCCTACAATGAGCAGTTCTTC CASSDGFAYNEQFF